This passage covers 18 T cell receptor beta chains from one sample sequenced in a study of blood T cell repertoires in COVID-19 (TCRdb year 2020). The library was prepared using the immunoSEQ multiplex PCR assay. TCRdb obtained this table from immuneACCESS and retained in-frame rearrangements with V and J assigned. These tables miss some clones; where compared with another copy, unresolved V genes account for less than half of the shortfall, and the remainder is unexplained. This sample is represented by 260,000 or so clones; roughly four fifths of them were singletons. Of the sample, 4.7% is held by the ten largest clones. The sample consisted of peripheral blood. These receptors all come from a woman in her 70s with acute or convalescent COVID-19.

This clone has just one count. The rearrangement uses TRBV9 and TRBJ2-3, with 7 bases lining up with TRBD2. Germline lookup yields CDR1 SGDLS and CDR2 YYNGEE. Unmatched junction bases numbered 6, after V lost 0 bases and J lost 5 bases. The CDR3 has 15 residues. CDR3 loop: CASSVGSGALDTQYF. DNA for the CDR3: TGTGCCAGCAGCGTAGGAAGCGGGGCCCTAGATACGCAGTATTTT.

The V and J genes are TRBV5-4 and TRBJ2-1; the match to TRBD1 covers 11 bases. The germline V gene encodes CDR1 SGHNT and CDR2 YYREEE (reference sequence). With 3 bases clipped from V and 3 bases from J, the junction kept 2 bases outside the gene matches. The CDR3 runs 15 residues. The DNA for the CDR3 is TGTGCCAGCAGCTCGGGACAGGGGGACTACAATGAGCAGTTCTTC. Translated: CASSSGQGDYNEQFF. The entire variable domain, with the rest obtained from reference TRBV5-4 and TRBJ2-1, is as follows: ETGVTQSPTHLIKTRGQQVTLRCSSQSGHNTVSWYQQALGQGPQFIFQYYREEENGRGNFPPRFSGLQFPNYSSELNVNALELDDSALYLCASSSGQGDYNEQFFGPGTRLTVL.

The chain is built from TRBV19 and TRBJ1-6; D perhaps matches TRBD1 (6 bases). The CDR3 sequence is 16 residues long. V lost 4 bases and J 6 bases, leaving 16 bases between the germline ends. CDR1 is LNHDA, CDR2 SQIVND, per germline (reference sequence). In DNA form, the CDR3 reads TGTGCCAGTAGTACGCCTGTGGGGACAAGTAATTCACCCCTCCACTTT. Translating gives CASSTPVGTSNSPLHF.

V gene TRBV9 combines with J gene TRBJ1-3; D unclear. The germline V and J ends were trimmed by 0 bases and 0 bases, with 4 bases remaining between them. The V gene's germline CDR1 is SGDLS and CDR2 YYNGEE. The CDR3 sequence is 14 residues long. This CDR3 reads CASSVDISGNTIYF. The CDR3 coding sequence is TGTGCCAGCAGCGTAGACATCTCTGGAAACACCATATATTTT.

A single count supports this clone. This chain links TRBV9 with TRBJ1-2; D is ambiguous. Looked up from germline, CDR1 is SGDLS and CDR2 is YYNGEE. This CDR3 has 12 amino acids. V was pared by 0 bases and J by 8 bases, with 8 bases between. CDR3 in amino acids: CASSVEAGGYTF. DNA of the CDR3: TGTGCCAGCAGCGTAGAGGCGGGGGGCTACACCTTC.

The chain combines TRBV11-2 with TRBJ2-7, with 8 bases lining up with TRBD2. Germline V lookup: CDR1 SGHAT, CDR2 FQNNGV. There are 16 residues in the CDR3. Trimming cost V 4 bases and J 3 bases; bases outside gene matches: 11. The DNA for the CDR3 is TGTGCCAGCAGCTCTCTTTTAAGCGGGGGACGCTACGAGCAGTACTTC. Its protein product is CASSSLLSGGRYEQYF.

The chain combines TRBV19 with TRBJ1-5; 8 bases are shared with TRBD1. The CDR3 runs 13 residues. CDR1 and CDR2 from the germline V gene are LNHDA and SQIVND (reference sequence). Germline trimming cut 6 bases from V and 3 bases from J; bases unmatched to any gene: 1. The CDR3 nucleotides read TGTGCCAGTAGGGACAGGGCCAATCAGCCCCAGCATTTT. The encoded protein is CASRDRANQPQHF. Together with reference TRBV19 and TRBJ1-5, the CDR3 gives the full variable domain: DGGITQSPKYLFRKEGQNVTLSCEQNLNHDAMYWYRQDPGQGLRLIYYSQIVNDFQKGDIAEGYSVSREKKESFPLTVTSAQKNPTAFYLCASRDRANQPQHFGDGTRLSIL.

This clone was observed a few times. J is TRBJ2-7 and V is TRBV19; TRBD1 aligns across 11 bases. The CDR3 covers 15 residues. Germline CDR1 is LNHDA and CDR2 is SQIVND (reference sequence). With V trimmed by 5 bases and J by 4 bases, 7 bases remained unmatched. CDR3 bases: TGTGCCAGTAGTTTTACGGGACAGGGGGGTTACGAGCAGTACTTC. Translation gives CASSFTGQGGYEQYF.

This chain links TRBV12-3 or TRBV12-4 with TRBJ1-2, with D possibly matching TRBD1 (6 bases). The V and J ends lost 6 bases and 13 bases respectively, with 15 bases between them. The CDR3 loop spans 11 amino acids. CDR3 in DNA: TGTGCCAGCAGACCCGGACAGCCTTCCACCTTC. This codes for CASRPGQPSTF.

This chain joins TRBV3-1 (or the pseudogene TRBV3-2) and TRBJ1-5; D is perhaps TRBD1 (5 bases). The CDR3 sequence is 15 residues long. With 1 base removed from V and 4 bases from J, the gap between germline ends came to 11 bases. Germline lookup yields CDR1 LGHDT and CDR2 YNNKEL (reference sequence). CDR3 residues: CASSQGMAGNQPQHF. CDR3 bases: TGTGCCAGCAGCCAAGGTATGGCAGGGAATCAGCCCCAGCATTTT.

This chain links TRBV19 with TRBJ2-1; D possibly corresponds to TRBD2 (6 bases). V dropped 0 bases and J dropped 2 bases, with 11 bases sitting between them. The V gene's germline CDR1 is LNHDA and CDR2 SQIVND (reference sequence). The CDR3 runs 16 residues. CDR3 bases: TGTGCCAGTAGTATAGACACGGGGGTTACCTACAATGAGCAGTTCTTC. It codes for CASSIDTGVTYNEQFF.

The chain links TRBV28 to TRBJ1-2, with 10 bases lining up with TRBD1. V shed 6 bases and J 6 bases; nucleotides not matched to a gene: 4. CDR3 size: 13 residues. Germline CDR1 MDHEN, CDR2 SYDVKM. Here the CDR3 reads CASRPTGGHGYTF. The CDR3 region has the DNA TGTGCCAGCAGGCCGACAGGGGGCCATGGCTACACCTTC.

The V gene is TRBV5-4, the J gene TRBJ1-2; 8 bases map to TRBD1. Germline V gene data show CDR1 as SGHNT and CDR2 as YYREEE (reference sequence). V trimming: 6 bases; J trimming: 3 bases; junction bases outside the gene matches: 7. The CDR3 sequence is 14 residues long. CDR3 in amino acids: CASTRDRGDYGYTF. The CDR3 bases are TGTGCCAGCACCCGAGACAGGGGCGACTATGGCTACACCTTC.

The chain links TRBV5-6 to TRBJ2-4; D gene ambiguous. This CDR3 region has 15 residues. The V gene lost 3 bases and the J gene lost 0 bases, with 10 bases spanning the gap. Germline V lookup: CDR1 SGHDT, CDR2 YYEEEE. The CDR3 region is CASSYTLLAKNIQYF. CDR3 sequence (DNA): TGTGCCAGCAGCTACACCCTCCTAGCCAAAAACATTCAGTACTTC.

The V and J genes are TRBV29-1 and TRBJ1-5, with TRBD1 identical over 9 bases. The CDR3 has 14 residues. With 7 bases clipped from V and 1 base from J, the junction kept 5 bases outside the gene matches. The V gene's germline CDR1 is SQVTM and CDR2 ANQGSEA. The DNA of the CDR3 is TGCAGCGCAACGACAGGGGGAAGCAATCAGCCCCAGCATTTT. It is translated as CSATTGGSNQPQHF.

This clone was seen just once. CDR3 region: CASRLAGGADTQYF. DNA of the CDR3: TGTGCCAGCCGGCTAGCGGGGGGGGCTGATACGCAGTATTTT. The chain has TRBV6-5 and TRBJ2-3; 12 nucleotides match TRBD2. CDR1 and CDR2 from the germline V gene are MNHEY and SVGAGI. The CDR3 is 14 residues long. V dropped 8 bases and J dropped 6; count of bases not matched to a gene: 6.

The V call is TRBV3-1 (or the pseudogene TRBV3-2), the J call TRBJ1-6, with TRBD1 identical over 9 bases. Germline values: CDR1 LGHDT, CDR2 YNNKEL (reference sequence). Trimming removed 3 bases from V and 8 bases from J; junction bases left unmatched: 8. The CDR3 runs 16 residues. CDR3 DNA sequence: TGTGCCAGCAGCCACCCCCCCGGGACAGGGCATTCACCCCTCCACTTT. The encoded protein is CASSHPPGTGHSPLHF.

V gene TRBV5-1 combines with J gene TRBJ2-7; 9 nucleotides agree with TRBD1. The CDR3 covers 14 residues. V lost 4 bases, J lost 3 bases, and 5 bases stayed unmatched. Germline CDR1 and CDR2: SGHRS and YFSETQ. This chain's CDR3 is CASSPGQGYYEQYF. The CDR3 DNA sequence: TGCGCCAGCAGCCCGGGACAGGGATACTACGAGCAGTACTTC.